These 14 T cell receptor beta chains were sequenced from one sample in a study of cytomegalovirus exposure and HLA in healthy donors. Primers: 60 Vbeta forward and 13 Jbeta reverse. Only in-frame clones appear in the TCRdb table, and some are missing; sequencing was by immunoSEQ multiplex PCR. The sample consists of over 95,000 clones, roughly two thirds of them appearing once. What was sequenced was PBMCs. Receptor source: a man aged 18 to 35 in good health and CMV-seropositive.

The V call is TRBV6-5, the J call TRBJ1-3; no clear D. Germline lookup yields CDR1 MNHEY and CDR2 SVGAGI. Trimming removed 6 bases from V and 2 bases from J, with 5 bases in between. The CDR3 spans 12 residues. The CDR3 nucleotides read TGTGCCAGCAGGGGCCCTGGAAACACCATATATTTT. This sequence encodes CASRGPGNTIYF.

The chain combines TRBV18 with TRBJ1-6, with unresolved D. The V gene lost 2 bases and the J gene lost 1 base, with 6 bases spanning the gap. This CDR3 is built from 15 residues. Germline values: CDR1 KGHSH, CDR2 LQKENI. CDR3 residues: CASSPDTSYNSPLHF. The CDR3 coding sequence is TGTGCCAGCTCACCAGACACTTCCTATAATTCACCCCTCCACTTT.

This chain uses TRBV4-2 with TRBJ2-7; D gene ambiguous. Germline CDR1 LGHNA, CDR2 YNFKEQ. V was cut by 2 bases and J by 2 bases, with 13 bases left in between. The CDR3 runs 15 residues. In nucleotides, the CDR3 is TGTGCCAGCAGCCAATACCTGGTAGCTACCTACGAGCAGTACTTC. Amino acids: CASSQYLVATYEQYF.

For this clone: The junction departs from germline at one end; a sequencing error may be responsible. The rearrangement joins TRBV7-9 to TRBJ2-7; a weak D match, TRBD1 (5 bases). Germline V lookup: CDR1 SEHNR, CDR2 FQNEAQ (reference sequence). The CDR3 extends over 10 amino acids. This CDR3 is CASGTDSDVF. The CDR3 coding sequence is TGTGCCAGCGGAACAGACAGTGATGTTTTC.

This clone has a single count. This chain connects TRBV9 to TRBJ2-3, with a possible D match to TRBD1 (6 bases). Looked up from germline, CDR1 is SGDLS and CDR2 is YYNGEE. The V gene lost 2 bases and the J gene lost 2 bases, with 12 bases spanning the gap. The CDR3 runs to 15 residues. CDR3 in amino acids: CASSVTGYLTDTQYF. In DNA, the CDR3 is TGTGCCAGCAGCGTCACAGGGTACCTCACAGATACGCAGTATTTT. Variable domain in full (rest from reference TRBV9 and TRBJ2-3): DSGVTQTPKHLITATGQRVTLRCSPRSGDLSVYWYQQSLDQGLQFLIQYYNGEERAKGNILERFSAQQFPDLHSELNLSSLELGDSALYFCASSVTGYLTDTQYFGPGTRLTVL.

CDR3 sequence (DNA): TGTGCCAGCAGCTTCGGGGACGAGCAGTACTTC. Protein product: CASSFGDEQYF. This sequence joins TRBV7-9 and TRBJ2-7, with D possibly TRBD2 on 5 matching bases. CDR3 length: 11 residues. The germline V gene has CDR1 SEHNR and CDR2 FQNEAQ (reference sequence). V was pared by 3 bases and J by 5 bases, with 5 bases between.

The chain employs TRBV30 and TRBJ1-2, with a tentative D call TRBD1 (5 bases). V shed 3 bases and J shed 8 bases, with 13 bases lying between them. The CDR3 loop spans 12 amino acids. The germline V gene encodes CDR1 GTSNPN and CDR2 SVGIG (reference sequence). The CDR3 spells CAWRGAVGGYTF. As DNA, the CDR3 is TGTGCCTGGAGAGGGGCAGTGGGCGGCTACACCTTC.

The CDR3 spells CASSPGLAYNEQFF. The CDR3 DNA follows: TGTGCCAGCAGCCCGGGACTAGCCTACAATGAGCAGTTCTTC. The chain employs TRBV11-3 and TRBJ2-1; 8 positions agree with TRBD2. CDR1 is SGHNT and CDR2 is YENEEA in the germline V gene. The CDR3 contains 14 residues. Trimming cost V 5 bases and J 2 bases; bases outside gene matches: 2.

The CDR3 loop is CASSATGGGNSPLHF. DNA for the CDR3: TGTGCCAGCAGCGCCACAGGGGGCGGAAATTCACCCCTCCACTTT. The chain recombines TRBV11-2 with TRBJ1-6; 9 nucleotides align to TRBD1. V shed 5 bases and J 7 bases; nucleotides not matched to a gene: 6. In germline, CDR1 is SGHAT, CDR2 FQNNGV. The CDR3 has 15 residues.

CDR3 DNA: TGTGCCAGCCAGACAGCTTTTGGCGAGCAGTACTTC. Its translation: CASQTAFGEQYF. The chain uses TRBV2 and TRBJ2-7; possibly TRBD1 for D (5 bases). Per the germline V gene, CDR1 is SNHLY and CDR2 is FYNNEI. V lost 8 bases, J lost 6 bases, and 14 bases lay in between. This CDR3 contains 12 residues.

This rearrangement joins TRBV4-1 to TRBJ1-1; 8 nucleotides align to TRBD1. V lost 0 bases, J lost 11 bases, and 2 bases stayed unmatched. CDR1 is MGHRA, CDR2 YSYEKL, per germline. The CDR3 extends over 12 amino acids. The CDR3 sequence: CASSQDGDRAFF. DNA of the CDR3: TGCGCCAGCAGCCAAGATGGGGACAGGGCTTTCTTT.

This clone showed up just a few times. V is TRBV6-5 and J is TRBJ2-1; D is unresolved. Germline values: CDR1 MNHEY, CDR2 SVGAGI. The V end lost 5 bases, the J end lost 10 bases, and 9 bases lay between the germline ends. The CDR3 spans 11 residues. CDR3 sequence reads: CASSSADEQFF. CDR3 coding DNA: TGTGCCAGCAGTAGCGCCGACGAGCAGTTCTTC.

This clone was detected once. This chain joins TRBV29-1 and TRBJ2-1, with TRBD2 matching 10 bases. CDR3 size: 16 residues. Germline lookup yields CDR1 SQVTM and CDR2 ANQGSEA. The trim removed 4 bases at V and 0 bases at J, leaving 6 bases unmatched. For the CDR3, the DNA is TGCAGCGTTGTATTAGCGGGGGGTGACTCCTACAATGAGCAGTTCTTC. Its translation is CSVVLAGGDSYNEQFF.

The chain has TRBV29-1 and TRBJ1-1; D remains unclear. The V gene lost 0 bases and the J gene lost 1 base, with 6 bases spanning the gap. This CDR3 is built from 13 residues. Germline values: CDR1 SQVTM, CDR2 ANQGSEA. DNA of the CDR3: TGCAGCGTTGAAGATGGGCAGAACACTGAAGCTTTCTTT. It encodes CSVEDGQNTEAFF.